Listed here are 19 T cell receptor beta chains from one sample, sequenced in a study of cytomegalovirus exposure and HLA in healthy donors. TCRdb keeps only in-frame clones here, not all; method: immunoSEQ multiplex PCR. The sample includes 200,000 or so clones, 83% of them seen just once. Sample: PBMCs. The receptors here all came from a woman younger than 30 in good health and CMV-seronegative.

The V gene is TRBV29-1, the J gene TRBJ2-5; D unresolved. This CDR3 is built from 12 residues. V lost 3 bases and J 7 bases, leaving 12 bases between the germline ends. Germline assignment: CDR1 SQVTM and CDR2 ANQGSEA. In DNA, the CDR3 is TGCAGCGTTGACTCCGGTCGAGGGACCCAGTACTTC. Its protein is CSVDSGRGTQYF.

In this sample, this clone turned up once. V and J are TRBV30 and TRBJ2-3, with 7 bases that match TRBD2. Looked up from germline, CDR1 is GTSNPN and CDR2 is SVGIG (reference sequence). The CDR3 sequence is 15 residues long. J gave up 2 bases and V 2 bases, and 7 bases lay outside the gene matches. The CDR3: CAWSLTSRNTDTQYF. CDR3 nucleotides: TGTGCCTGGAGTCTGACTAGCCGAAACACAGATACGCAGTATTTT.

The genes are TRBV2 and TRBJ2-7; D possibly corresponds to TRBD1 (5 bases). The V end lost 4 bases, the J end lost 2 bases, and 9 bases lay between the germline ends. The CDR3 totals 13 residues. Germline V lookup: CDR1 SNHLY, CDR2 FYNNEI. The CDR3 spells CASSVVGAYEQYF. For the CDR3, the DNA is TGTGCCAGCAGTGTTGTAGGGGCCTACGAGCAGTACTTC.

The chain has TRBV2 and TRBJ1-4, with 11 bases matching TRBD1. CDR1 and CDR2 from the germline V gene are SNHLY and FYNNEI. V was pared by 2 bases and J by 7 bases, with 3 bases of the junction left unmatched. The length of the CDR3 is 15 residues. The CDR3: CASSERGTGGEKLFF. In DNA form, the CDR3 reads TGTGCCAGCAGTGAACGGGGGACAGGGGGTGAAAAACTGTTTTTT.

This clone was observed once. The genes are TRBV29-1 and TRBJ1-1; no clear D. CDR1 is SQVTM, CDR2 ANQGSEA, per germline. V dropped 7 bases and J dropped 5 bases, with 11 bases sitting between them. The CDR3 has 11 residues. For the CDR3, the DNA is TGCAGCGCCAAAACGGGGACTGAAGCTTTCTTT. It specifies CSAKTGTEAFF. The full variable domain, its missing parts supplied by reference TRBV29-1 and TRBJ1-1, is SAVISQKPSRDICQRGTSLTIQCQVDSQVTMMFWYRQQPGQSLTLIATANQGSEATYESGFVIDKFPISRPNLTFSTLTVSNMSPEDSSIYLCSAKTGTEAFFGQGTRLTVV.

This clone came up a few times. V and J are TRBV9 and TRBJ1-6, with a tentative D call TRBD1 (6 bases). Germline CDR1 reads SGDLS; CDR2 reads YYNGEE. The CDR3 has 13 residues. Trimming pared 3 bases from V and 14 bases from J, leaving 15 bases between. CDR3 sequence: CASSDRQDGTLHF. In DNA form, the CDR3 reads TGTGCCAGCAGCGATAGACAGGACGGGACCCTCCACTTT.

This clone was counted only a few times. The chain is built from TRBV6-1 and TRBJ2-1, with 8 bases matching TRBD2. CDR3 size: 14 residues. Unmatched junction bases numbered 3, after V lost 6 bases and J lost 2 bases. Germline values: CDR1 MNHNS, CDR2 SASEGT. The CDR3 sequence: CASRAGVAYNEQFF. For the CDR3, the DNA is TGTGCCAGCAGAGCGGGGGTAGCCTACAATGAGCAGTTCTTC.

The V call is TRBV13, the J call TRBJ1-4; D is unclear. Trimming took 5 bases from V and 8 from J, leaving 15 bases between them. This CDR3 region has 14 residues. Per germline, CDR1 PRHDT and CDR2 FYEKMQ (reference sequence). CDR3 sequence: CASSAQTAGEKLFF. CDR3 nucleotides: TGTGCCAGCAGCGCGCAAACGGCAGGAGAAAAACTGTTTTTT.

The chain couples TRBV7-3 to TRBJ2-1; D possibly corresponds to TRBD2 (6 bases). The germline CDR1 and CDR2 sequences are SGHTA and FQGTGA. The CDR3 consists of 14 residues. Trimming removed 5 bases from V and 6 bases from J, with 14 bases in between. CDR3 sequence: CASSPGTPGNEQFF. For the CDR3, the DNA is TGTGCCAGCAGCCCCGGGACTCCGGGCAATGAGCAGTTCTTC.

The J gene is TRBJ2-1, the V gene TRBV2, with TRBD2 as a possible D gene (6 bases). The V end was cut by 4 bases, the J end by 14 bases, with 15 bases between. Per the germline V gene, CDR1 is SNHLY and CDR2 is FYNNEI. This CDR3 is 12 amino acids long. DNA for the CDR3: TGTGCCAGCAGTGGGAACGGGGGAATGGAGTTCTTC. It specifies CASSGNGGMEFF.

The chain employs TRBV9 and TRBJ2-1; 13 positions agree with TRBD2. The germline V gene encodes CDR1 SGDLS and CDR2 YYNGEE. This CDR3 has 18 amino acids. V trimming: 0 bases; J trimming: 4 bases; junction bases outside the gene matches: 7. The CDR3 loop reads CASSVGRRLAGGYNEQFF. In nucleotides, the CDR3 is TGTGCCAGCAGCGTAGGCAGAAGACTAGCGGGAGGTTACAATGAGCAGTTCTTC. The full variable domain, in which reference TRBV9 and TRBJ2-1 provide the parts outside the CDR3, is DSGVTQTPKHLITATGQRVTLRCSPRSGDLSVYWYQQSLDQGLQFLIQYYNGEERAKGNILERFSAQQFPDLHSELNLSSLELGDSALYFCASSVGRRLAGGYNEQFFGPGTRLTVL.

The chain has TRBV29-1 and TRBJ2-3; D perhaps matches TRBD2 (5 bases). The ends were cut back, 8 bases at V and 0 bases at J, with 15 bases in the middle. This CDR3 region has 14 residues. The germline V gene has CDR1 SQVTM and CDR2 ANQGSEA. The DNA of the CDR3 is TGCAGCACTCTTGCGGGTCCTAGCACAGATACGCAGTATTTT. This translates into CSTLAGPSTDTQYF.

J is TRBJ2-1 and V is TRBV7-6; 13 nucleotides match TRBD2. Germline CDR1 and CDR2: SGHVS and FNYEAQ. The CDR3 is made up of 15 amino acids. V trimming: 5 bases; J trimming: 5 bases; junction bases outside the gene matches: 3. The CDR3 bases are TGTGCCAGCAGCACACTAGCGGGAGGGGACAATGAGCAGTTCTTC. The encoded protein is CASSTLAGGDNEQFF.

The J gene is TRBJ2-1, the V gene TRBV13, with 12 bases that match TRBD2. Trimming at V came to 5 bases and at J to 8 bases, leaving 10 bases not matched to a gene. There are 16 residues in the CDR3. Germline lookup yields CDR1 PRHDT and CDR2 FYEKMQ (reference sequence). The CDR3 coding sequence is TGTGCCAGCAGCCCCCTGACTAGCGGGAGTTCCTATGAGCAGTTCTTC. Residues: CASSPLTSGSSYEQFF. Drawing the rest from reference TRBV13 and TRBJ2-1, the complete variable domain is AAGVIQSPRHLIKEKRETATLKCYPIPRHDTVYWYQQGPGQDPQFLISFYEKMQSDKGSIPDRFSAQQFSDYHSELNMSSLELGDSALYFCASSPLTSGSSYEQFFGPGTRLTVL.

This chain links TRBV11-2 with TRBJ2-7, with 8 bases fitting TRBD1. This CDR3 has 14 amino acids. The V and J ends lost 6 bases and 6 bases, in that order; junction bases with no gene match: 10. Germline lookup yields CDR1 SGHAT and CDR2 FQNNGV. CDR3 coding DNA: TGTGCCAGCAGTCATAGGGCAGGGGGCTCCGAGCAGTACTTC. Protein: CASSHRAGGSEQYF.

The chain couples TRBV7-9 to TRBJ1-5; D gene uncertain. Per germline, CDR1 SEHNR and CDR2 FQNEAQ (reference sequence). The V end lost 1 base, the J end lost 4 bases, and 17 bases lay between the germline ends. The CDR3 is 17 residues long. As DNA, the CDR3 is TGTGCCAGCAGCTTAGTCCGGCCAGGCGGAGAAAATCAGCCCCAGCATTTT. It translates to CASSLVRPGGENQPQHF.

The chain recombines TRBV7-2 with TRBJ1-5, with D possibly being TRBD1 (5 bases). Per the germline V gene, CDR1 is SGHTA and CDR2 is FQGNSA. CDR3 length equals 16 residues. Trimming stripped 1 base from V and 1 base from J, with 11 bases between. CDR3 protein: CASSLVATESNQPQHF. In DNA form, the CDR3 reads TGTGCCAGCAGCTTAGTAGCGACAGAGAGCAATCAGCCCCAGCATTTT.

The chain employs TRBV27 and TRBJ2-5; D is possibly TRBD1 or TRBD2 (7 bases each). CDR1 and CDR2 from the germline V gene are MNHEY and SMNVEV (reference sequence). The CDR3 runs 13 residues. Trimming stripped 6 bases from V and 5 bases from J, with 13 bases between. Here the CDR3 reads CASRYQGGETQYF. CDR3 nucleotides: TGTGCCAGCAGATACCAGGGGGGGGAGACCCAGTACTTC.

This clone was seen more than once but under ten times. The chain links TRBV6-5 to TRBJ2-3; perhaps TRBD2 as D (6 bases). CDR3 length: 15 residues. In germline, CDR1 is MNHEY, CDR2 SVGAGI. V dropped 6 bases and J dropped 8 bases, with 21 bases sitting between them. CDR3: CASSSEGTVRVTQYF. Here the CDR3 DNA reads TGTGCCAGCAGCTCCGAAGGGACTGTTCGGGTTACGCAGTATTTT.